This is a list of T cell receptor beta chains from one sample in a study of shared clonotypes between healthy human individuals. Generated by immunoSEQ multiplex PCR, the TCRdb table keeps only in-frame clones and is missing some. The data show some 1 million clones, about 70% seen once. Sequences were obtained from memory CD4+ T cells sorted from blood. The receptors come from a young man in good health. CDR3s leave out the opening cysteine and the closing phenylalanine or tryptophan. Fields, in order: V gene, CDR3 protein.

>TRBV11-2
ASSHAYRENSPLH
>TRBV4-3
ASSQDTSAGNPDTQY
>TRBV25-1
ASTPTTELDTQY
>TRBV7-2
ASSLAGGNTGELF
>TRBV7-9
ASSLAVGSGANVLT
>TRBV27
ASRPTGMETQY
>TRBV19
ASSIDRRGTEAF
>TRBV28
ASSSLTGNSGNTIY
>TRBV28
ASSPLPPQGWTYEQY
>TRBV11-1
ASSARQGAQETQY
>TRBV10-3
AISPRSGELF
>TRBV6-1
ASSEGHNPWETQY
>TRBV6-5
ASRLSGTAGETQY
>TRBV9
ASSVASRLSTDTQY
>TRBV4-2
ASSQDLTGEDEKLF
>TRBV6-7
ASNGDWGYEQY
>TRBV5-1
ASSEMGQGKTGELF
>TRBV11-2
ASSPSRHDEQY
>TRBV7-2
ASSLGAGFSGNTIY
>TRBV5-1
ASSVGTSGGAWGTDTQY
>TRBV19
ASNPTQRTEAF
>TRBV10-3
AISESTGEGYT
>TRBV2
ASRAGSAPNTGELF
>TRBV7-2
ASSLSGGSNNSPLH
>TRBV5-5
ASSPGQGKTNEQF
>TRBV30
AWSGTGTDTQY
>TRBV5-1
ASSLDSAKYGYT
>TRBV4-3
ASSQTPLAGVGEQY
>TRBV7-9
ASSLAATNEKLF
>TRBV7-9
ASSLQGSTGELF
>TRBV20-1
SFVGGKEQY
>TRBV2
ASSAGQGAVQDTIY
>TRBV7-9
ASSLSEGGYT
>TRBV7-2
ASSDSLDQPQH
>TRBV5-1
ASSLRGTRETQY
>TRBV5-1
ASSADYPGQGRGYEQY
>TRBV7-9
ASSLKQAISTDTQY
>TRBV29-1
SVRRDRGRNTEAF
>TRBV7-3
ASSLQSVGSTEAF
>TRBV5-4
ASTRYGSSYEQY
>TRBV5-1
ASSLAAGGIDEQY
>TRBV11-3
ASSLEGGMTYEQY
>TRBV10-3
AISAGVGYRDEQF
>TRBV7-9
ASSFTGYEQY
>TRBV7-9
ASRVLAGGRNEQF
>TRBV6-6
ASSTWLGNYEQY
>TRBV19
ASLPRGANTGELF
>TRBV5-1
ASSWGQNYGYT
>TRBV7-9
ASSPLTGSGNTIY
>TRBV6-5
ASSYGLAGGQETQY